This is a list of T cell receptor beta chains from one sample in a study of blood T cell repertoires in COVID-19. Libraries were prepared by immunoSEQ multiplex PCR; TCRdb keeps only in-frame clonotypes and omits some of them. The data show roughly 150,000 clones, 80% to 85% seen once. The sequencing sample was made of peripheral blood. The receptors were sampled from an elderly woman with acute or convalescent COVID-19. Both conserved end residues are part of each CDR3. Fields, in order: CDR3 DNA, CDR3 protein, J gene, V gene, D gene, clone size. A D gene is named only where the DNA matches it firmly. The listing skips clone size in some rows; elsewhere it reads once, few, many or a size class.

CDR3 DNA: TGTGCCAGCAGCAAAGGGGGGGGCCGGGCCTACGAGCAGTACTTC
CDR3 protein: CASSKGGGRAYEQYF
J gene: TRBJ2-7
V gene: TRBV3-1/TRBV3-2
D gene: -
clone size: -

CDR3 DNA: TGTGCCAGCAGTCGGACTTACACCATATATTTT
CDR3 protein: CASSRTYTIYF
J gene: TRBJ1-3
V gene: TRBV2
D gene: -
clone size: once

CDR3 DNA: TGTGCCAGCAGTCCCCACGGTTCCGGGGTCTACGAGCAGTACTTC
CDR3 protein: CASSPHGSGVYEQYF
J gene: TRBJ2-7
V gene: TRBV27
D gene: -
clone size: once

CDR3 DNA: TGTGCCAGCAGGAAGGGTCGGTTTACGGGGTTGGAGACCCAGTACTTC
CDR3 protein: CASRKGRFTGLETQYF
J gene: TRBJ2-5
V gene: TRBV28
D gene: -
clone size: -

CDR3 DNA: TGTGCCAGCAGAGGAGTCCACTATGGCTACACCTTC
CDR3 protein: CASRGVHYGYTF
J gene: TRBJ1-2
V gene: TRBV2
D gene: -
clone size: -

CDR3 DNA: TGTGCCAGCAGCTTAAGTGCGACAGGGGGCTTCTTTATGGATACGCAGTATTTT
CDR3 protein: CASSLSATGGFFMDTQYF
J gene: TRBJ2-3
V gene: TRBV7-9
D gene: TRBD1
clone size: few

CDR3 DNA: TGTGCCAGCAGTTTAGGGGACAGGGTAATAGCTGGCTACACCTTC
CDR3 protein: CASSLGDRVIAGYTF
J gene: TRBJ1-2
V gene: TRBV28
D gene: TRBD1
clone size: -

CDR3 DNA: TGTGCCAGCCGTGACAGGGCTAATTCACCCCTCCACTTT
CDR3 protein: CASRDRANSPLHF
J gene: TRBJ1-6
V gene: TRBV5-4
D gene: TRBD1
clone size: -

CDR3 DNA: TGTGCCAGCAGGGGGGGTTTGGGCACTGAAGCTTTCTTT
CDR3 protein: CASRGGLGTEAFF
J gene: TRBJ1-1
V gene: TRBV28
D gene: -
clone size: -

CDR3 DNA: TGCGCCAGCAGCCAGTCTCTCGTTTCACCCCTCCACTTT
CDR3 protein: CASSQSLVSPLHF
J gene: TRBJ1-6
V gene: TRBV4-1
D gene: -
clone size: -

CDR3 DNA: TGTGCCAGCAGTTCCCTACGTACCGAGGTGAATGAGCAGTTCTTC
CDR3 protein: CASSSLRTEVNEQFF
J gene: TRBJ2-1
V gene: TRBV6-5
D gene: -
clone size: -

CDR3 DNA: TGTGCCAGCAAATGGTTGGGCAACTCCTACGAGCAGTACTTC
CDR3 protein: CASKWLGNSYEQYF
J gene: TRBJ2-7
V gene: TRBV11-2
D gene: -
clone size: -

CDR3 DNA: TGCAGCGTTGCCCGGGTGGGGAGCAATGAGCAGTTCTTC
CDR3 protein: CSVARVGSNEQFF
J gene: TRBJ2-1
V gene: TRBV29-1
D gene: -
clone size: once

CDR3 DNA: TGTGCCAGCTCACCGGACAGGGGGGGGTACTACGAGCAGTACTTC
CDR3 protein: CASSPDRGGYYEQYF
J gene: TRBJ2-7
V gene: TRBV18
D gene: TRBD1
clone size: -

CDR3 DNA: TGCGCCAGCAGCTACACACAGGGGGTCGGGAACATTCAGTACTTC
CDR3 protein: CASSYTQGVGNIQYF
J gene: TRBJ2-4
V gene: TRBV5-1
D gene: TRBD1
clone size: -

CDR3 DNA: TGTGCCAGCAGTGGGACACCCGTTAATGGCTACACCTTC
CDR3 protein: CASSGTPVNGYTF
J gene: TRBJ1-2
V gene: TRBV2
D gene: -
clone size: -

CDR3 DNA: TGTGCCAGCAGTGACAGGGGGACTAGCGTAGATACGCAGTATTTT
CDR3 protein: CASSDRGTSVDTQYF
J gene: TRBJ2-3
V gene: TRBV6-4
D gene: TRBD2
clone size: -

CDR3 DNA: TGTGCCAGCACTAACCCCGGAACAGAGAACTCACCCCTCCACTTT
CDR3 protein: CASTNPGTENSPLHF
J gene: TRBJ1-6
V gene: TRBV28
D gene: -
clone size: few

CDR3 DNA: TGTGCCAGCAGCCCCGGACAGGGGCGACTCTATGGCTACACCTTC
CDR3 protein: CASSPGQGRLYGYTF
J gene: TRBJ1-2
V gene: TRBV7-9
D gene: TRBD1
clone size: once

CDR3 DNA: TGTGCCAGCAGAAGTACAGGAATCTATGGCTACACCTTC
CDR3 protein: CASRSTGIYGYTF
J gene: TRBJ1-2
V gene: TRBV6-5
D gene: -
clone size: -

CDR3 DNA: TGTGCCAGCAGCTTCCTACAGGGTCCTGGAAACACCATATATTTT
CDR3 protein: CASSFLQGPGNTIYF
J gene: TRBJ1-3
V gene: TRBV7-7
D gene: -
clone size: -

CDR3 DNA: TGCGCCAGCAGTGGTAGAGGGAGGGCCTACAATGAGCAGTTCTTC
CDR3 protein: CASSGRGRAYNEQFF
J gene: TRBJ2-1
V gene: TRBV10-1
D gene: TRBD2
clone size: -

CDR3 DNA: TGCGCCAGCAGCCAAGTTGGCGGGGCGGAAGAAATAATTTATAATTCACCCCTCCACTTT
CDR3 protein: CASSQVGGAEEIIYNSPLHF
J gene: TRBJ1-6
V gene: TRBV4-1
D gene: -
clone size: -

CDR3 DNA: TGTGCCAGCAGCTTAGACAGGGGATCCTATAATTCACCCCTCCACTTT
CDR3 protein: CASSLDRGSYNSPLHF
J gene: TRBJ1-6
V gene: TRBV7-8
D gene: TRBD1
clone size: -

CDR3 DNA: TGTGCCAGCAGTTTTGTTCTTGAAAAACTGTTTTTT
CDR3 protein: CASSFVLEKLFF
J gene: TRBJ1-4
V gene: TRBV28
D gene: -
clone size: -

CDR3 DNA: TGTGCCAGCAGCTTAGTTTCGGTGAATTCACCCCTCCACTTT
CDR3 protein: CASSLVSVNSPLHF
J gene: TRBJ1-6
V gene: TRBV11-2
D gene: -
clone size: -

CDR3 DNA: TGTGCCAGGAGGGAACGCACTGAAGCTTTCTTT
CDR3 protein: CARRERTEAFF
J gene: TRBJ1-1
V gene: TRBV19
D gene: -
clone size: -

CDR3 DNA: TGTGCCAGCAGCCAAGGCCGGGACAGGGGATCCTACAATGAGCAGTTCTTC
CDR3 protein: CASSQGRDRGSYNEQFF
J gene: TRBJ2-1
V gene: TRBV3-1/TRBV3-2
D gene: TRBD1
clone size: -

CDR3 DNA: TGTGCCAGCAGTATCCTACAAGGGACAGGGGTGGGTCAGCCCCAGCATTTT
CDR3 protein: CASSILQGTGVGQPQHF
J gene: TRBJ1-5
V gene: TRBV28
D gene: TRBD1
clone size: -

CDR3 DNA: TGTGCCAGCAGCTACGAGCCAGATACGCAGTATTTT
CDR3 protein: CASSYEPDTQYF
J gene: TRBJ2-3
V gene: TRBV7-9
D gene: -
clone size: -

CDR3 DNA: TGCGCCAGCAGCCAATCCGGGGATGGCACTGAAGCTTTCTTT
CDR3 protein: CASSQSGDGTEAFF
J gene: TRBJ1-1
V gene: TRBV4-1
D gene: -
clone size: -

CDR3 DNA: TGTGCCAGCGCTAGCGGGTGGGACTCCTACGAGCAGTACTTC
CDR3 protein: CASASGWDSYEQYF
J gene: TRBJ2-7
V gene: TRBV19
D gene: TRBD2
clone size: -